A single sample gave rise to the 15 T cell receptor beta chains below, sequenced in a study of tumor-infiltrating lymphocytes in primary liver carcinoma. Germline DNA was extracted too, while blood RNA derived from unsorted whole blood. A constant-region primer served to make TCR beta cDNA from about 0.5 ug total RNA. Libraries of TCR beta came from three nested multiplex PCR rounds with slightly modified ARM-PCR. The opening two PCR rounds, about 10 cycles each, paired TRBV1-TRBV30 forward primers with a C-beta reverse primer. TCRdb re-called the multiplex PCR reads through MiXCR, storing one row per CDR3 protein. The table records fewer than 350,000 distinct CDR3 sequences, 60% to 80% of them present only once. The sequenced sample was peripheral blood. The receptors here all came from a man in his forties with primary liver carcinoma and hepatitis B virus infection.

The count of this clonotype is one. A clone one base away is much larger, so this may be a read error. J is TRBJ2-7 and V is TRBV28; D is undetermined. V lost 10 bases and J 5 bases, leaving 21 bases between the germline ends. The germline gives CDR1 MDHEN, CDR2 SYDVKM. This CDR3 comprises 14 residues. CDR3 in amino acids: CANISPPRTHEQYF. The CDR3 DNA follows: TGTGCCAACATCAGCCCGCCACGGACCCACGAGCAGTACTTC.

This clonotype has more than one count but fewer than ten. Here the CDR3 reads CASSLGLAEPREQYF. The DNA of the CDR3 is TGTGCCAGCAGCTTGGGACTAGCCGAACCGAGGGAGCAGTACTTC. This chain links TRBV5-4 with TRBJ2-7; 7 bases line up with TRBD2. The CDR3 length is 15 residues. The germline CDR1 and CDR2 sequences are SGHNT and YYREEE (reference sequence). The J segment lost 7 bases and the V segment lost 0 bases, leaving 10 bases of the junction unmatched.

This clonotype has ten or more counts. The rearrangement links TRBV6-1 to TRBJ2-1; 10 bases are shared with TRBD2. From germline, CDR1 is MNHNS and CDR2 SASEGT. The junction had 11 bases not matched to a gene; V was cut back by 5 bases and J by 4 bases. The CDR3 totals 17 residues. CDR3 sequence: CASSIQVLAGAYNEQFF. CDR3 nucleotide sequence: TGTGCCAGCAGTATCCAAGTTCTAGCGGGAGCTTACAATGAGCAGTTCTTC.

Note on this clonotype: The junction departs from germline at one end; a sequencing error may be responsible. The chain has TRBV30 and TRBJ2-3; the match to TRBD2 covers 7 bases. The CDR3 length is 16 residues. Germline values: CDR1 GTSNPN, CDR2 SVGIG (reference sequence). The CDR3 reads CAWSVGTIPHTDTRYF. In DNA, the CDR3 is TGTGCCTGGAGTGTGGGGACTATCCCCCACACAGATACGCGGTATTTT. Combining the CDR3 with reference TRBV30 and TRBJ2-3 gives the whole variable domain SQTIHQWPATLVQPVGSPLSLECTVEGTSNPNLYWYRQAAGRGLQLLFYSVGIGQISSEVPQNLSASRPQDRQFILSSKKLLLSDSGFYLCAWSVGTIPHTDTRYFGPGTRLTVL.

This clonotype was seen many times. V usage is TRBV6-1 and J usage is TRBJ2-1; no clear D gene. The CDR3 has 14 amino acids. Per germline, CDR1 MNHNS and CDR2 SASEGT. V was trimmed by 1 base and J by 10 bases, leaving 14 bases between them. As DNA, the CDR3 is TGTGCCAGCAGTGAAGGGGCTAGTGGAGAGGAGCAGTTCTTC. Translation: CASSEGASGEEQFF.

The chain has TRBV11-2 and TRBJ1-1; maybe TRBD1 (6 bases). Germline CDR1 is SGHAT and CDR2 is FQNNGV. The V gene lost 0 bases and the J gene lost 4 bases, with 9 bases spanning the gap. This CDR3 spans 14 amino acids. Here the CDR3 reads CASSLEGRGTEAFF. DNA of the CDR3: TGTGCCAGCAGCTTAGAAGGCAGGGGCACTGAAGCTTTCTTT.

This chain links TRBV6-1 with TRBJ2-4; TRBD1 aligns across 9 bases. Per germline, CDR1 MNHNS and CDR2 SASEGT. The J segment lost 3 bases and the V segment lost 5 bases, leaving 11 bases of the junction unmatched. The CDR3 is 17 residues long. For the CDR3, the DNA is TGTGCCAGCAGTCTAGGTCCCGGGACAGGGAGCAAAAACATTCAGTACTTC. This translates into CASSLGPGTGSKNIQYF.

About this clonotype itself: Its ends do not fully match the called genes, so a read error is possible. V is TRBV12-3 or TRBV12-4 and J is TRBJ1-1, with 8 bases aligning to TRBD1. The CDR3 sequence is 15 residues long. As DNA, the CDR3 is TGTGTCAGCAGTTCCCAAGGACAGGGACGATCTGAAGCTTTCTTT. This gives the protein CVSSSQGQGRSEAFF.

A note on this clonotype: Possible read error: a much larger clone is one base away. The CDR3 nucleotides are TGCGCCAGCAGCTCGGCGGGGAGCCTCGCAGATACGCAGTATTTT. The encoded protein is CASSSAGSLADTQYF. This rearrangement joins TRBV5-1 to TRBJ2-3; a possible D gene is TRBD2 (6 bases). The CDR3 loop spans 15 amino acids. The germline V and J ends were trimmed by 3 bases and 4 bases, with 15 bases remaining between them. The germline V gene encodes CDR1 SGHRS and CDR2 YFSETQ.

On this clonotype itself: A much larger clone lies one base from this, so it may be a read error. The chain carries TRBV4-1 and TRBJ1-1, with D unresolved. V was pared by 2 bases and J by 0 bases, with 10 bases between. The CDR3 is 15 amino acids. Germline V lookup: CDR1 MGHRA, CDR2 YSYEKL. CDR3 residues: CASSQSGLLNTEAFF. CDR3 bases: TGCGCCAGCAGCCAATCCGGGCTATTGAACACTGAAGCTTTCTTT.

About this clonotype: Possible read error: a much larger clone is one base away. The conserved final phenylalanine or tryptophan is absent from the CDR3, which likely points to a read error. This chain uses TRBV10-2 with TRBJ1-1, with D possibly being TRBD1 (6 bases). V lost 7 bases and J lost 3, with 15 bases in between. This CDR3 comprises 14 residues. The germline CDR1 and CDR2 sequences are WSHSY and SAAADI. The CDR3 DNA is TGCGCCAGCATGGTGACGACAGGAGACACTGAAGCTTTCTAT. Translated, it gives CASMVTTGDTEAFY.

This clonotype has just one count. J is TRBJ2-7 and V is TRBV6-5; 15 nucleotides match TRBD2. Per germline, CDR1 MNHEY and CDR2 SVGAGI. The CDR3 consists of 16 residues. CDR3 nucleotide sequence: TGTACCGGATGGACTAGCGGGAGGGCGTCGACCTACGAGCAGTACTTC. Its translation: CTGWTSGRASTYEQYF.

As to this clonotype: Given a much more abundant clone one base away, this may be a read error. V usage is TRBV29-1 and J usage is TRBJ1-1; no firm D call. The CDR3 is made up of 12 amino acids. CDR1 SQVTM and CDR2 ANQGSEA come from the germline V gene. The CDR3 reads CSAGPANTEALF. The DNA of the CDR3 is TGCAGCGCGGGCCCAGCTAACACTGAAGCTCTCTTT.

On this clonotype: A much larger clonotype is one base distant, so this may be a read error. The chain couples TRBV12-3 or TRBV12-4 to TRBJ2-7, with 11 bases identical to TRBD2. V shed 4 bases, J shed 6 bases, and the junction held 5 bases outside the gene matches. The CDR3 sequence is 14 residues long. The DNA for the CDR3 is TGTGCCAGCAGTTATAACCTAGCGGGAGGCGAGCAGTACTTC. It yields the protein CASSYNLAGGEQYF.

On this clonotype itself: Mismatch with germline at one junction end may stem from a read error. The chain uses TRBV10-3 and TRBJ2-7; a possible D gene is TRBD2 (5 bases). The CDR3 runs to 15 residues. The germline V gene has CDR1 ENHRY and CDR2 SYGVKD. CDR3: CTISESVEGHYEQYF. In nucleotides, the CDR3 is TGTACCATCAGTGAGTCGGTAGAGGGCCACTACGAGCAGTACTTC.